The clone carrying this T cell receptor beta chain is deemed medium-sized. This entry belongs to a study of CD39 and CD103 CD8 tumor-infiltrating T cells. Trimming removed 4 bases from V and 3 bases from J; junction bases left unmatched: 9. The CDR3 length is 16 residues. CDR1 MGHRA and CDR2 YSYEKL come from the germline V gene. Profiling relied on immunoSEQ multiplex PCR, and the TCRdb table lists in-frame clones only, not all of them. The sample has under 4,000 clones; about 63% are singletons. The TCR was taken from a human donor with head and neck squamous cell carcinoma. The sequencing input was CD39- CD103- CD8+ T cells sorted from the tumor. The subset denotes: CD103-CD39- double-negative CD45RA- CD8 T cells. The gene calls are TRBV4-1 and TRBJ2-7; 10 nucleotides line up with TRBD1. DNA of the CDR3: TGCGCCAGCAGCCCTTCCCCGGGACAGGGGAACTACGAGCAGTACTTC. Residues: CASSPSPGQGNYEQYF.